The entry that follows covers one T cell receptor (beta chain) sequence. Antigen specificity is unknown. CDR3 length: 15 amino acids. The trim removed 4 bases at V and 2 bases at J, leaving 5 bases unmatched. Germline lookup yields CDR1 SGHNT and CDR2 YYREEE (reference sequence). This sample stems from a study of T cell responses to AZD1222 COVID-19 vaccine. TCRdb's table, derived via immunoSEQ multiplex PCR, lists solely in-frame clones and lacks some. This sample carries about 150,000 clones, more than 85% of them seen once, and the ten largest clones take about 3.7%. The study's findings and limits: The study reported that nearly half of spike-specific TCRs target unmutated variant regions. Spike-specific TCR breadth and depth were elevated following two AZD1222 doses. At 160-218 and 743-854, vaccine-associated CD4 TCRs were dominant, and they spanned spike.

The clonotype comes from an adult in good health. The sample was peripheral blood, taken on day 0 of AZD1222 vaccination. The chain links TRBV5-4 to TRBJ2-4, with 8 bases matching TRBD2. The DNA for the CDR3 is TGTGCCAGCAGCGGGGCGGGAGGATCCAAAAACATTCAGTACTTC. Its translation is CASSGAGGSKNIQYF.